A single sample gave rise to the 9 T cell receptor beta chains below, sequenced in a study of T-cell memory formation after mild COVID-19. TCRdb reprocessed the 5' RACE reads via MiXCR and lists one record per CDR3 protein. Here the sample spans 120,000 to 150,000 distinct CDR3 sequences, under 7% being singletons. The specimen was PBMCs or a T cell subset sorted from them (not recorded which). The receptors come from an adult woman who had mild COVID-19 (a few samples of this study predate the infection). Cell type and time point are not known.

This clonotype was observed a handful of times. The rearrangement links TRBV5-1 to TRBJ2-1; a weak D match, TRBD2 (5 bases). This CDR3 spans 16 amino acids. Germline V gives CDR1 SGHRS, CDR2 YFSETQ. The germline V and J ends were trimmed by 5 bases and 0 bases, with 15 bases remaining between them. Here the CDR3 reads CASRPASGSSYNEQFF. CDR3 bases: TGCGCCAGCAGGCCAGCCTCGGGAAGCTCCTACAATGAGCAGTTCTTC.

This clonotype was seen only a few times. The gene calls are TRBV3-1 and TRBJ2-5; D ambiguous. The V end lost 0 bases, the J end lost 7 bases, and 9 bases lay between the germline ends. The CDR3 has 13 residues. The germline CDR1 and CDR2 sequences are LGHDT and YNNKEL (reference sequence). The CDR3 DNA reads as TGTGCCAGCAGCCAAGATCAAGGAATGACCCAGTACTTC. Translated: CASSQDQGMTQYF.

This clonotype was counted many times. V and J are TRBV4-2 and TRBJ2-5; D is possibly TRBD2 (5 bases). Per the germline V gene, CDR1 is LGHNA and CDR2 is YNFKEQ. The V end lost 3 bases, the J end lost 4 bases, and 12 bases lay between the germline ends. The CDR3 is 14 residues long. The chain's CDR3 is CASSQKRMGETQYF. The CDR3, as DNA: TGTGCCAGCAGCCAGAAGCGGATGGGAGAGACCCAGTACTTC.

This clonotype has only a few counts. This rearrangement joins TRBV5-5 to TRBJ2-5; possibly TRBD2 for D (6 bases). The germline CDR1 and CDR2 sequences are SGHKS and YYEKEE (reference sequence). The ends were cut back, 4 bases at V and 1 base at J, with 14 bases in the middle. CDR3 length: 15 amino acids. CDR3 protein: CASSGGDARQETQYF. Here the CDR3 DNA reads TGTGCCAGCAGCGGAGGGGACGCCCGCCAAGAGACCCAGTACTTC.

As concerns this clonotype: A much larger clone differs by one base, so this may be a read error. The J gene is TRBJ2-3, the V gene TRBV5-1, with D perhaps matching TRBD2 (6 bases). V lost 4 bases to trimming and J lost 7 bases, with 19 bases between them. Germline V gene data show CDR1 as SGHRS and CDR2 as YFSETQ. The CDR3 consists of 15 residues. In nucleotides, the CDR3 is TGCGCCAGCAGCCGATCGGGACGAGCGGGTTATACGCAGTATTTT. Amino acid sequence: CASSRSGRAGYTQYF.

This clonotype was seen repeatedly, ten times or more. The V call is TRBV7-7, the J call TRBJ2-3, with 7 bases aligning to TRBD1. The germline V gene encodes CDR1 SSHAT and CDR2 FNYEAQ (reference sequence). The CDR3 runs to 14 residues. V lost 5 bases to trimming and J lost 4 bases; unmatched junction nucleotides: 6. The CDR3 protein is CASSAVQGADTQYF. CDR3 DNA: TGTGCCAGCAGCGCGGTCCAGGGGGCAGATACGCAGTATTTT.

The rearrangement joins TRBV12-3 or TRBV12-4 to TRBJ1-1; possible D gene TRBD1, 6 bases. The CDR3 is 14 residues long. With 5 bases removed from V and 3 bases from J, the gap between germline ends came to 13 bases. The CDR3 here is CASSEHTGYTEAFF. The CDR3 DNA follows: TGTGCCAGCAGTGAACATACAGGGTACACTGAAGCTTTCTTT.

As to this clonotype: A much larger clone differs from this one at a single base, so this may be a read error. This chain joins TRBV7-8 and TRBJ2-1; D remains unclear. This CDR3 contains 14 residues. Germline CDR1 and CDR2: SGHVS and FQNEAQ. The CDR3 loop is CSSSLVFGHNEQFF. The CDR3 DNA follows: TGTTCCAGCAGCTTAGTGTTCGGACACAATGAGCAGTTCTTC.

This clonotype was observed a handful of times. DNA for the CDR3: TGTGCCAGCAGCTACCTGACAGGGAAAGCTTTCTTT. This encodes CASSYLTGKAFF. The chain links TRBV6-6 to TRBJ1-1, with 7 bases fitting TRBD1. The CDR3 is 12 residues long. Germline values: CDR1 MNHNY, CDR2 SVGAGI (reference sequence). J lost 9 bases, V lost 6 bases, and 7 bases had no gene match.